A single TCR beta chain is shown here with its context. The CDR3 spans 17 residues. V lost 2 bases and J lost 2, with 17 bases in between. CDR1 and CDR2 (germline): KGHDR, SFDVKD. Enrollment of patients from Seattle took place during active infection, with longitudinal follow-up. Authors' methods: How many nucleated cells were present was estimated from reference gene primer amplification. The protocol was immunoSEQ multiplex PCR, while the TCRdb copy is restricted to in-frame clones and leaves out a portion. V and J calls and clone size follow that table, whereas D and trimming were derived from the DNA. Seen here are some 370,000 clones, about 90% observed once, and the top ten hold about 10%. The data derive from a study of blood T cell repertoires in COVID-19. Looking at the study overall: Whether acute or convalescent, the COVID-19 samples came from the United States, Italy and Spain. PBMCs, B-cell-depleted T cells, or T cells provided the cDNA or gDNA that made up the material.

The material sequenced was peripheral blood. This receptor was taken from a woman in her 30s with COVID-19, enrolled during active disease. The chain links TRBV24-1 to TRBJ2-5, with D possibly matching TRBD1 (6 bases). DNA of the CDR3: TGTGCCACCAGTGATTCGTCAACAGGGTACTCACAAGAGACCCAGTACTTC. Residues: CATSDSSTGYSQETQYF.